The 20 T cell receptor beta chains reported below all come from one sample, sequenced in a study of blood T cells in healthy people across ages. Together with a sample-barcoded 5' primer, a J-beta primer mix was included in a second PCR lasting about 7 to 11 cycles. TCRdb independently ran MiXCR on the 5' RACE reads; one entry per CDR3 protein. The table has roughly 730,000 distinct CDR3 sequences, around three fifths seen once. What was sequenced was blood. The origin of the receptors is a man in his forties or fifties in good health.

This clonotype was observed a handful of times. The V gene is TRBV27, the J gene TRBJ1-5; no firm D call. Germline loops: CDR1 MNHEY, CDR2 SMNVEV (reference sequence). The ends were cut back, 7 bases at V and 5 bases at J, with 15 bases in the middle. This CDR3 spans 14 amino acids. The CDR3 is CASTSSGTHQPQHF. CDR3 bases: TGTGCCAGCACCTCTAGCGGAACCCATCAGCCCCAGCATTTT.

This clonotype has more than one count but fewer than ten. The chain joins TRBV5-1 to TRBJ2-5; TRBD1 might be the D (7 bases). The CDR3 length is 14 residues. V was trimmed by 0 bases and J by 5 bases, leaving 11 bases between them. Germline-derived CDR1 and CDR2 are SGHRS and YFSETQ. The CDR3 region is CASSLGQGLETQYF. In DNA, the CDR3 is TGCGCCAGCAGCTTGGGACAGGGACTCGAGACCCAGTACTTC.

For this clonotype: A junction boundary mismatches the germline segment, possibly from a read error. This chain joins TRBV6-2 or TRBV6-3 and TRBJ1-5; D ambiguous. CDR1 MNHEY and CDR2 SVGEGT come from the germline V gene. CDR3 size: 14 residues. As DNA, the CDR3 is TGTGCCAGCAGCTACTCGTGGGGAAATCAGCCCCAGCATTTT. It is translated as CASSYSWGNQPQHF.

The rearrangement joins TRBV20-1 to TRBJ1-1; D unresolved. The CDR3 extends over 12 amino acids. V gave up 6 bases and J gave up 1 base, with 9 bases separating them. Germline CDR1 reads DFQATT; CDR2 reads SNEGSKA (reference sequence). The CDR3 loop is CSAPRENTEAFF. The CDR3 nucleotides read TGCAGTGCCCCGAGAGAGAACACTGAAGCTTTCTTT.

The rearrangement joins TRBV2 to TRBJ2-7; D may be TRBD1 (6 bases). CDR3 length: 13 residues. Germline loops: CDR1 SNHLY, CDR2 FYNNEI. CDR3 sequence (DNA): TGTGTCACAGCAGGGGACACTACCTACGAGCAGTACTTC. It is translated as CVTAGDTTYEQYF.

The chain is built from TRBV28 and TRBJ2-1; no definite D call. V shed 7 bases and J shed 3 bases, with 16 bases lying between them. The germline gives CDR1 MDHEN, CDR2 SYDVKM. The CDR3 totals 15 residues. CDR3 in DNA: TGTGCCAGCAACACAGCGAGAGAGAGCTACAATGAGCAGTTCTTC. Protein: CASNTARESYNEQFF.

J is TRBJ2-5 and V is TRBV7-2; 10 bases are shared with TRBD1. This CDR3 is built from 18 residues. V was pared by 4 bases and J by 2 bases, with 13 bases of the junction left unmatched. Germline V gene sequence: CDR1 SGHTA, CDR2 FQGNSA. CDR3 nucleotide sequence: TGTGCCAGCAGCTACTATGGGGGACAGGGGATTAGGCAAGAGACCCAGTACTTC. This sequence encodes CASSYYGGQGIRQETQYF.

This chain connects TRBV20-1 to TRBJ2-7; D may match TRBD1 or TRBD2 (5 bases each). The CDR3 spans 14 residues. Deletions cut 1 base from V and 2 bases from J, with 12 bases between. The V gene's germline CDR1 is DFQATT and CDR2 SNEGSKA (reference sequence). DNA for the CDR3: TGCAGTGCTAGAGTTCGGGGCGGAACCTACGAGCAGTACTTC. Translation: CSARVRGGTYEQYF.

The CDR3 DNA reads TGCAATGCCGTCCTGCCTGGGGCGGGCAATGAGCAGTTCTTC. As protein: CNAVLPGAGNEQFF. The rearrangement uses TRBV20-1 and TRBJ2-1; TRBD1 or TRBD2 may be the D gene (5 bases each). Looked up from germline, CDR1 is DFQATT and CDR2 is SNEGSKA (reference sequence). The CDR3 sequence is 14 residues long.

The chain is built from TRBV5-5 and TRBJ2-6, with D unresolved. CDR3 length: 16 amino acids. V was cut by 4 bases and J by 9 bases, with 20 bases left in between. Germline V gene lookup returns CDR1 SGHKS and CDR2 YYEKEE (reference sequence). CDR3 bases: TGTGCCAGCAGCGCCACCGCAGGCTATTCGGGCAACGTCCTGACTTTC. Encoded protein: CASSATAGYSGNVLTF.

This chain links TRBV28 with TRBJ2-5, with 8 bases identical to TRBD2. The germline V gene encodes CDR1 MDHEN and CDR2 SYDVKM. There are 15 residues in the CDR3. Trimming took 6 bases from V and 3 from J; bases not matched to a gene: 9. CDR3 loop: CASRNSGTVEETQYF. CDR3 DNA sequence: TGTGCCAGCAGGAATAGCGGGACCGTAGAAGAGACCCAGTACTTC.

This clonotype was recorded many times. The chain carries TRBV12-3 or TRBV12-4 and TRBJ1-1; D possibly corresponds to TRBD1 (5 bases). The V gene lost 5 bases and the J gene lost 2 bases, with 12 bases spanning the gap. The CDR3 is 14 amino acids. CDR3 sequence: CASSLRVPNTEAFF. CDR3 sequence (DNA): TGTGCCAGCAGTCTCAGGGTCCCTAACACTGAAGCTTTCTTT.

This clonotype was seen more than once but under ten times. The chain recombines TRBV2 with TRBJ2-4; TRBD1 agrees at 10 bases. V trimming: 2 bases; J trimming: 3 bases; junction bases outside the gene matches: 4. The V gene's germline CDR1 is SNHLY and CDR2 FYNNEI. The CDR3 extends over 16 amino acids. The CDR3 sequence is CASSERDRGVKNIQYF. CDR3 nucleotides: TGTGCCAGCAGTGAACGGGACAGGGGTGTCAAAAACATTCAGTACTTC. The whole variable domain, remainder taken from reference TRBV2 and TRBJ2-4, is EPEVTQTPSHQVTQMGQEVILRCVPISNHLYFYWYRQILGQKVEFLVSFYNNEISEKSEIFDDQFSVERPDGSNFTLKIRSTKLEDSAMYFCASSERDRGVKNIQYFGAGTRLSVL.

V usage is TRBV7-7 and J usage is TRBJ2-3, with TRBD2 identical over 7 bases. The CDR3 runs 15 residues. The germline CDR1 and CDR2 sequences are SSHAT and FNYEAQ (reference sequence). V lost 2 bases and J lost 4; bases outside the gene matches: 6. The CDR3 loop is CASSLIGGRADTQYF. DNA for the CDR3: TGTGCCAGCAGCTTAATTGGAGGGAGGGCAGATACGCAGTATTTT.

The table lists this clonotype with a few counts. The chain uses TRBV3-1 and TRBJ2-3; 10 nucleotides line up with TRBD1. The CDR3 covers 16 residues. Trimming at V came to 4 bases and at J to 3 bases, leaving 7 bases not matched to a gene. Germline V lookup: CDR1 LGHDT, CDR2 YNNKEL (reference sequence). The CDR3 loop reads CASSPDRGRLTDTQYF. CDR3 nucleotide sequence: TGTGCCAGCAGCCCAGACAGGGGGCGCTTGACAGATACGCAGTATTTT.

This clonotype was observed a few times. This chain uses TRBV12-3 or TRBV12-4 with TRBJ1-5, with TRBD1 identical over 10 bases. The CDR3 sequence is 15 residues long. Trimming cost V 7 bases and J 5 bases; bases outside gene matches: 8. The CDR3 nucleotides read TGTGCCAGCACCACCGGGACAGGGGATCATCAGCCCCAGCATTTT. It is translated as CASTTGTGDHQPQHF.

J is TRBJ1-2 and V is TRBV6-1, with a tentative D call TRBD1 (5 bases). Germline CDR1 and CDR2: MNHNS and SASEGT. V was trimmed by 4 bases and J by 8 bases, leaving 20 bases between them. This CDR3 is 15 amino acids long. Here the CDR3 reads CASSGRDGAVYGYTF. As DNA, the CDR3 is TGTGCCAGCAGTGGTAGGGACGGGGCGGTATACGGCTACACCTTC.

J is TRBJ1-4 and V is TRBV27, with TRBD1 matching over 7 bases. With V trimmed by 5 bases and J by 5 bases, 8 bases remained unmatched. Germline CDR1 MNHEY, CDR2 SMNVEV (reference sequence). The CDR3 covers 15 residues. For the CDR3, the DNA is TGTGCCAGCAGTCTCACGACAGGGCGGAATGAAAAACTGTTTTTT. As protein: CASSLTTGRNEKLFF.

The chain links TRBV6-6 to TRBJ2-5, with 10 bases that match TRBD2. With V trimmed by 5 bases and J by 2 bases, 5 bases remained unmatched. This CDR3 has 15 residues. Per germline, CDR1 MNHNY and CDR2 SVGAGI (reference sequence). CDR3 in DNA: TGTGCCAGCAGTCACCCTAGCGGGGGACAAGAGACCCAGTACTTC. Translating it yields CASSHPSGGQETQYF.

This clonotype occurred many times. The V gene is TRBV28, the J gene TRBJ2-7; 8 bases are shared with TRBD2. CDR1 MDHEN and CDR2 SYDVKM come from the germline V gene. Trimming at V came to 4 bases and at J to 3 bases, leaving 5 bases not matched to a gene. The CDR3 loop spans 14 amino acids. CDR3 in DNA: TGTGCCAGCAGTTGGGCGGGAGGAGTCTACGAGCAGTACTTC. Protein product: CASSWAGGVYEQYF.